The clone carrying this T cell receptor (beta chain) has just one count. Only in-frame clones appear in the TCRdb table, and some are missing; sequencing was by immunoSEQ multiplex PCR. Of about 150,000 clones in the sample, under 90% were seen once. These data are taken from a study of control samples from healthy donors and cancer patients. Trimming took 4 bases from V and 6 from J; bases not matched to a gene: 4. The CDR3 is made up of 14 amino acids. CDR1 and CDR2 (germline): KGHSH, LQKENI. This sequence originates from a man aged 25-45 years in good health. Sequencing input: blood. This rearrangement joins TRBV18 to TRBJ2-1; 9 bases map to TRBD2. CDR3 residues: CASSRASGVNEQFF. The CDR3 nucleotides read TGTGCCAGCTCACGGGCTAGCGGGGTCAATGAGCAGTTCTTC.